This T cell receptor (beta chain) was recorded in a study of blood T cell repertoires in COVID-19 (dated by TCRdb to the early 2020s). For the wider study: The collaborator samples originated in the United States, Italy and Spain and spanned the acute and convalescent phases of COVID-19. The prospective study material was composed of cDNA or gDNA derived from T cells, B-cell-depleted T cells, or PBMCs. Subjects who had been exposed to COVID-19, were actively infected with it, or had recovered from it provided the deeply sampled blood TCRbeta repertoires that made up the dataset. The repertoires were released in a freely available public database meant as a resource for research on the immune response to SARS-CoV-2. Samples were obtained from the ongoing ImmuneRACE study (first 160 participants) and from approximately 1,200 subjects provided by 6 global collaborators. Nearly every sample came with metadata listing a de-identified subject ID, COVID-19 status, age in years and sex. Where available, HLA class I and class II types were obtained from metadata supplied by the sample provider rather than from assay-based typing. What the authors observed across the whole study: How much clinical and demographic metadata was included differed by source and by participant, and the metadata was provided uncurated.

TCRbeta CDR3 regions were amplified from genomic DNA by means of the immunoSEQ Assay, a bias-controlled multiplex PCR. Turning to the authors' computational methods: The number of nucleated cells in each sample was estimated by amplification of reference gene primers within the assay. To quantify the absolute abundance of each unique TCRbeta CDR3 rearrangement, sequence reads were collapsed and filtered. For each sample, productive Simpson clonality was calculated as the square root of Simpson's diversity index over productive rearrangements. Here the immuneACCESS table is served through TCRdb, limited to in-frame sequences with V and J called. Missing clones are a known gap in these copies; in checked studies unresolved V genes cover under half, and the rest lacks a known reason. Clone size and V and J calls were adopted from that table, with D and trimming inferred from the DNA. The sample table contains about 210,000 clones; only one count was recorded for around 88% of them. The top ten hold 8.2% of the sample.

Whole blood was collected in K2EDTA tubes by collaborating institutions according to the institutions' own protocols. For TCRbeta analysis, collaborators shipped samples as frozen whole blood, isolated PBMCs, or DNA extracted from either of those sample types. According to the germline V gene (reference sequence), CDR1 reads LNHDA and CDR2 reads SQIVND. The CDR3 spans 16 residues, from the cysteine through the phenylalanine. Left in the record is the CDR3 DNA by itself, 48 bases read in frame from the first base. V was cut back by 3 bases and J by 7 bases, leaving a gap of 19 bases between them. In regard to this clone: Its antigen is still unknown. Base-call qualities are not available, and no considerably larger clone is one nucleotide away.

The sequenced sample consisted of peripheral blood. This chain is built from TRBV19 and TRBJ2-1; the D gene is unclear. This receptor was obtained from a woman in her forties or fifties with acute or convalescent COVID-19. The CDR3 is CASSIRSSRIGNEQFF. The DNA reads TGTGCCAGTAGTATTCGGTCCAGCAGGATTGGGAATGAGCAGTTCTTC.